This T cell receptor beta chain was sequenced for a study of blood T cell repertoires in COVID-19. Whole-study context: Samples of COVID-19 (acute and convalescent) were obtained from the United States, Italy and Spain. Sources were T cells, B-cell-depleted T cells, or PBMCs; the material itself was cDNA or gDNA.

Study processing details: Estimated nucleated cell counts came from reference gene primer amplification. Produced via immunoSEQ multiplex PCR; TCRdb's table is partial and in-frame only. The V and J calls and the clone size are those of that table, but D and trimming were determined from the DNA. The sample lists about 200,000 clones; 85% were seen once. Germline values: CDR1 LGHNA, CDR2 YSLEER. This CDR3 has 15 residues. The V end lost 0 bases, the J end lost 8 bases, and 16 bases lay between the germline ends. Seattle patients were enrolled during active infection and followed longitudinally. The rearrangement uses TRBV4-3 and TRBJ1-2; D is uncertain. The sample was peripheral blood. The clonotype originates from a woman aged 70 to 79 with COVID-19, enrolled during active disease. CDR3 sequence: CASSQDTGMGKGYTF. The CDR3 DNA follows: TGCGCCAGCAGCCAAGATACCGGGATGGGGAAGGGCTACACCTTC.